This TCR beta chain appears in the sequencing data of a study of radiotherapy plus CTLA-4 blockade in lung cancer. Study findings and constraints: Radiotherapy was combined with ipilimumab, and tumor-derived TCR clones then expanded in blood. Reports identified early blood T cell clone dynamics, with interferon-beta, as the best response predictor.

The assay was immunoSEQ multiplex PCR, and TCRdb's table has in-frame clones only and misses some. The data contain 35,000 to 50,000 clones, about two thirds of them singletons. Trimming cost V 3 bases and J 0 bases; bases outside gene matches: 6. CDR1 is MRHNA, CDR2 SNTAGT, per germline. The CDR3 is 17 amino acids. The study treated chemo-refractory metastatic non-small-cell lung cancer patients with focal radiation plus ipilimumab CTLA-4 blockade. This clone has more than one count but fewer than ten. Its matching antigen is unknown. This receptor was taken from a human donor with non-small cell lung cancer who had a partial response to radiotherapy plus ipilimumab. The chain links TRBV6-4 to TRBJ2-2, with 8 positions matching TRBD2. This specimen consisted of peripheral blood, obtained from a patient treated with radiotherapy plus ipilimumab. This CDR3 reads CASSEFAGGSNTGELFF. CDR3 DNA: TGTGCCAGCAGTGAATTTGCGGGGGGCTCGAACACCGGGGAGCTGTTTTTT.